Reported below is one T cell receptor (beta chain). Clones were read by immunoSEQ multiplex PCR, and TCRdb kept only the in-frame ones, dropping some. The sample carries hundreds of thousands of clones, approximately 87% recorded once. CDR3 length equals 15 residues. J was trimmed by 5 bases and V by 8 bases; bases with no gene match: 6. Germline V CDR1 and CDR2: MGHDK, SYGVNS. The data stem from a study of shared T cell receptors in the human thymus. This sample was also put to use in a study of human thymus T cells.

Sequenced input: thymocytes. This chain connects TRBV25-1 to TRBJ2-1; the match to TRBD2 covers 13 bases. The TCR comes from a boy under two years old with a congenital heart defect. This CDR3 is CASSSGTSGDNEQFF. For the CDR3, the DNA is TGTGCCAGCTCGAGCGGGACTAGCGGGGACAATGAGCAGTTCTTC.